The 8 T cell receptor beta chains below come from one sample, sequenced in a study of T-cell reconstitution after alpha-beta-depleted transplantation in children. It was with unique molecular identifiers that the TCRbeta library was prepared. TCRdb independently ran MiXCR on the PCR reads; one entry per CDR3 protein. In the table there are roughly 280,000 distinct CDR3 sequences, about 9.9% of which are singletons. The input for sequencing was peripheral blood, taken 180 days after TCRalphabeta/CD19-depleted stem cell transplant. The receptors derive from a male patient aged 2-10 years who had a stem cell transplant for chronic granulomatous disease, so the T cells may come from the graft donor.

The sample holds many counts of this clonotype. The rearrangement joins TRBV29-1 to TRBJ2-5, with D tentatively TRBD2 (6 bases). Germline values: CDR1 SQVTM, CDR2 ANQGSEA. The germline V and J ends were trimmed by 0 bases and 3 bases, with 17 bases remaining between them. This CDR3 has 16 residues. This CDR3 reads CSVEDLLAHEEETQYF. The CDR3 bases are TGCAGCGTTGAAGATCTCCTAGCGCACGAGGAAGAGACCCAGTACTTC.

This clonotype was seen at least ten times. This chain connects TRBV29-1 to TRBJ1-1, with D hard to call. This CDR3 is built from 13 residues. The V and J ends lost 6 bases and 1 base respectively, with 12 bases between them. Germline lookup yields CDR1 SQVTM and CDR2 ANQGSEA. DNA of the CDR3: TGCAGCGTCTTAGGGTCAGGGAACACTGAAGCTTTCTTT. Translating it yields CSVLGSGNTEAFF. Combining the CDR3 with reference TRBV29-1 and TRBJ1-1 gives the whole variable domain SAVISQKPSRDICQRGTSLTIQCQVDSQVTMMFWYRQQPGQSLTLIATANQGSEATYESGFVIDKFPISRPNLTFSTLTVSNMSPEDSSIYLCSVLGSGNTEAFFGQGTRLTVV.

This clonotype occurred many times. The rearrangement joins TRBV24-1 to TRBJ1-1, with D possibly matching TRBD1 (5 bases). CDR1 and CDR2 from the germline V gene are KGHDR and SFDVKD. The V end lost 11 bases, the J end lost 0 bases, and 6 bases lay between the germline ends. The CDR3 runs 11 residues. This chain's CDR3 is CAKQVNTEAFF. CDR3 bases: TGTGCCAAACAGGTGAACACTGAAGCTTTCTTT.

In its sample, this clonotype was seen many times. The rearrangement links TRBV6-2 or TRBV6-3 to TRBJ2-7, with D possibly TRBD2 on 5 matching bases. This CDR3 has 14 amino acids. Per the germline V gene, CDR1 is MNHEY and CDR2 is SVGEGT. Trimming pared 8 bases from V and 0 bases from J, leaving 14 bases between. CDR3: CASVGGGTSYEQYF. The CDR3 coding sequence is TGTGCCAGCGTCGGTGGAGGAACCTCCTACGAGCAGTACTTC.

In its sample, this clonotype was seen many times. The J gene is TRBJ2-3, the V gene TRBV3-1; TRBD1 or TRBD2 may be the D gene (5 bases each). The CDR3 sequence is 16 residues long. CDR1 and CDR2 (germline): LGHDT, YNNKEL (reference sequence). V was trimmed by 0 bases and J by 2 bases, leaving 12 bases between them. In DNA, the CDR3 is TGTGCCAGCAGCCAAGAAGGGGCTAGCTACACAGATACGCAGTATTTT. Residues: CASSQEGASYTDTQYF.

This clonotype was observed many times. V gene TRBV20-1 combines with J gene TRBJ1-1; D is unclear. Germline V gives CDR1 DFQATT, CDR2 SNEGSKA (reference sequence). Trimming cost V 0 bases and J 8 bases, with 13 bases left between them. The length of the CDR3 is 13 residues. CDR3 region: CSARDRHGPEAFF. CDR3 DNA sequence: TGCAGTGCTAGAGATCGACACGGACCCGAAGCTTTCTTT.

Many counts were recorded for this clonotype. CDR3 amino acids: CASRFGENNEQFF. The CDR3 region has the DNA TGTGCCAGCAGGTTCGGAGAGAACAATGAGCAGTTCTTC. The chain has TRBV6-2 or TRBV6-3 and TRBJ2-1; no clear D gene. There are 13 residues in the CDR3. Germline lookup yields CDR1 MNHEY and CDR2 SVGEGT. The V end lost 6 bases, the J end lost 5 bases, and 11 bases lay between the germline ends.

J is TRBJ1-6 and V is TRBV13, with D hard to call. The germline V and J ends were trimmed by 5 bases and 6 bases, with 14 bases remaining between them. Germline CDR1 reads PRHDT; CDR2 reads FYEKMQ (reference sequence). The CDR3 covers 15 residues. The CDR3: CASSPRPFGNSPLHF. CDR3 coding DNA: TGTGCCAGCAGCCCGCGACCCTTCGGTAATTCACCCCTCCACTTT.